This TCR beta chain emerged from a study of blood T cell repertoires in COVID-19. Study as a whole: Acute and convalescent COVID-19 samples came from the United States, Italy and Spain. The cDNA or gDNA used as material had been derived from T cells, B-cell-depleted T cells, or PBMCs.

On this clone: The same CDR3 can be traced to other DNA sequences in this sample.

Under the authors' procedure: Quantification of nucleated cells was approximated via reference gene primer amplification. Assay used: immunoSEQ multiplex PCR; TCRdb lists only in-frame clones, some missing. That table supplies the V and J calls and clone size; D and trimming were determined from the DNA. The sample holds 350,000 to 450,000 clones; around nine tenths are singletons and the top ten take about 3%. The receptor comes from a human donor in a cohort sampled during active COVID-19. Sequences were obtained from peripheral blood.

The CDR3 sequence: CASSIGGENYGYTF. The DNA for the CDR3 is TGTGCCAGTAGTATTGGGGGGGAAAACTATGGCTACACCTTC. This rearrangement joins TRBV19 to TRBJ1-2; a weak D match, TRBD1 (5 bases). Between the trimmed V and J ends, which lost 3 bases and 2 bases, there was a span of 10 bases. This CDR3 has 14 residues. The germline V gene has CDR1 LNHDA and CDR2 SQIVND (reference sequence).